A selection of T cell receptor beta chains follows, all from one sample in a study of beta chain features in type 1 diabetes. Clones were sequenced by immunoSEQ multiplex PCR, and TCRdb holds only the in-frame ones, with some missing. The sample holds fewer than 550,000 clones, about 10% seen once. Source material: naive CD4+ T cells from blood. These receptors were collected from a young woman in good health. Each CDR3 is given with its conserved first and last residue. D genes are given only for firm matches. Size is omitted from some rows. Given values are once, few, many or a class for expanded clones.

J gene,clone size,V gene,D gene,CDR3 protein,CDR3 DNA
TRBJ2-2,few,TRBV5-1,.,CASSLGPSGELFF,TGCGCCAGCAGCTTGGGACCAAGCGGGGAGCTGTTTTTT
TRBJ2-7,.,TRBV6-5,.,CASSSPYEQYF,TGTGCCAGCAGTTCGCCTTACGAGCAGTACTTC
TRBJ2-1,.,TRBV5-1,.,CATRLGPFRTVVSEQFF,TGCGCCACCCGTCTAGGACCTTTCCGGACAGTCGTTAGTGAGCAGTTCTTC
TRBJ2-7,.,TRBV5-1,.,CASSASGPVNTEQYF,TGCGCCAGCAGCGCCTCAGGGCCCGTGAATACCGAGCAGTACTTC
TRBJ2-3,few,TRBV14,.,CASSQVRDTQYF,TGTGCCAGCAGCCAAGTACGGGATACGCAGTATTTT
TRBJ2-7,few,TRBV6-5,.,CASGNSYEQYF,TGTGCCAGCGGGAATTCCTACGAGCAGTACTTC
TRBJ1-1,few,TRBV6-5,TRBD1,CASSPDRRLNTEAFF,TGTGCCAGCAGTCCGGACAGGCGGCTGAACACTGAAGCTTTCTTT
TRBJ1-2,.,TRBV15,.,CATSRGDTAYGYTF,TGTGCCACCAGCAGAGGCGACACGGCGTATGGCTACACCTTC
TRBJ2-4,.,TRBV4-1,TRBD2,CASSQEAAGLAGENIQYF,TGCGCCAGCAGCCAAGAGGCCGCCGGACTAGCGGGAGAAAACATTCAGTACTTC
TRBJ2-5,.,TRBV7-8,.,CASSFRGETQYF,TGTGCCAGCAGCTTTCGTGGGGAGACCCAGTACTTC
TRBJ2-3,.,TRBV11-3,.,CASSPTGDTQYF,TGTGCCAGCAGCCCGACGGGAGATACGCAGTATTTT
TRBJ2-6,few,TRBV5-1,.,CASRARSGANVLTF,TGCGCCAGCAGGGCCCGCTCTGGGGCCAACGTCCTGACTTTC
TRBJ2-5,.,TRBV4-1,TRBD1,CASSQLGRQGPTQYF,TGCGCCAGCAGCCAACTAGGAAGACAGGGTCCGACCCAGTACTTC
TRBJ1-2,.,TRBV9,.,CASSVGQNNYGYTF,TGTGCCAGCAGCGTAGGGCAGAATAACTATGGCTACACCTTC
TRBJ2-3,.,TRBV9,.,CASSVVAATDTQYF,TGTGCCAGCAGCGTAGTTGCGGCGACAGATACGCAGTATTTT
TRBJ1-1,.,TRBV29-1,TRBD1,CSVVDRLNTEAFF,TGCAGCGTTGTGGACAGGTTGAACACTGAAGCTTTCTTT
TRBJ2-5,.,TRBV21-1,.,CASSKDDGTSETQYF,TGTGCCAGCAGCAAAGATGATGGGACATCAGAGACCCAGTACTTC
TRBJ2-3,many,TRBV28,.,CASSFLTGLDTQYF,TGTGCCAGCAGTTTTCTAACGGGCCTTGATACGCAGTATTTT
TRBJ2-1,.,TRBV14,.,CASSQGRWASYNEQFF,TGTGCCAGCAGCCAAGGACGGTGGGCATCCTACAATGAGCAGTTCTTC
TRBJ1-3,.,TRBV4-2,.,CASSQDAGDGNTIYF,TGTGCCAGCAGCCAAGATGCGGGGGATGGAAACACCATATATTTT
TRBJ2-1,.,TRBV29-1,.,CSVSREYNEQFF,TGCAGCGTCTCGAGGGAGTACAATGAGCAGTTCTTC
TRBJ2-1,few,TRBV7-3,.,CASSLNGLDEQFF,TGTGCCAGCAGCTTGAACGGCCTGGATGAGCAGTTCTTC
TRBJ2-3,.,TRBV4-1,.,CASSQDGPGVTQYF,TGCGCCAGCAGCCAAGATGGCCCGGGGGTTACGCAGTATTTT
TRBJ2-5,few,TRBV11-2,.,CASSSVGWETQYF,TGTGCCAGCAGCTCCGTTGGTTGGGAGACCCAGTACTTC
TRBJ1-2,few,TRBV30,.,CAWTVPEYAYGYTF,TGTGCCTGGACCGTACCCGAGTACGCCTATGGCTACACCTTC
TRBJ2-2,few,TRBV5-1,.,CASSHGPRVNTGELFF,TGCGCCAGCAGTCATGGCCCCCGGGTAAACACCGGGGAGCTGTTTTTT
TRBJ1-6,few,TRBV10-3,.,CAISEPQGNNSPLHF,TGTGCCATCAGTGAGCCCCAGGGGAACAATTCACCCCTCCACTTT
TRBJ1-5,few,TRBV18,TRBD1,CASSSEQGLNQPQHF,TGTGCCAGCTCGTCGGAACAGGGGCTCAATCAGCCCCAGCATTTT
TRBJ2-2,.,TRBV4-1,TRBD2,CASSQPTSGGARELFF,TGCGCCAGCAGCCAACCCACTAGCGGCGGAGCGAGGGAGCTGTTTTTT
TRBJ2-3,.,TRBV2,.,CASSEIRGDTQYF,TGTGCCAGCAGTGAGATCAGGGGAGATACGCAGTATTTT
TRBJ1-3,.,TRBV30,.,CAWTQGFSGNTIYF,TGTGCCTGGACCCAAGGGTTCTCTGGAAACACCATATATTTT
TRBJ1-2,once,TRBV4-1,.,CASSQDGYTF,TGCGCCAGCAGCCAAGATGGCTACACCTTC
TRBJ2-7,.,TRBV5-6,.,CASSLVHYEQYF,TGTGCCAGCAGCCTCGTACACTACGAGCAGTACTTC
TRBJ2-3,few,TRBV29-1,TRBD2,CSVERAGGTDTQYF,TGCAGCGTTGAACGTGCGGGAGGGACAGATACGCAGTATTTT
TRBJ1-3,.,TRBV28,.,CASSPGNTIYF,TGTGCCAGCAGCCCAGGAAACACCATATATTTT
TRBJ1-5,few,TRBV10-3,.,CAIGGLINQPQHF,TGTGCCATCGGGGGACTGATAAATCAGCCCCAGCATTTT
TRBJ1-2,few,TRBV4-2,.,CASSQAGQSYGYTF,TGTGCCAGCAGCCAGGCCGGACAGAGCTATGGCTACACCTTC
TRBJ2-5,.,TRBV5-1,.,CASQRTVQETQYF,TGCGCCAGCCAAAGGACAGTCCAAGAGACCCAGTACTTC
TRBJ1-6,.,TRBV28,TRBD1,CASIRGIGSPLHF,TGTGCCAGCATCAGGGGGATAGGTTCACCCCTCCACTTT
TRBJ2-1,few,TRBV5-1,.,CASSLLTTINEQFF,TGCGCCAGCAGCTTGCTTACAACAATAAATGAGCAGTTCTTC
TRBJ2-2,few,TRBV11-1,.,CASSLRRSPLRWELFF,TGTGCCAGCAGCTTACGCAGGTCGCCCTTACGTTGGGAGCTGTTTTTT
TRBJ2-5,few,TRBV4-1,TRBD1,CASSQGSLTGETQYF,TGCGCCAGCAGCCAGGGCAGTTTGACAGGGGAGACCCAGTACTTC
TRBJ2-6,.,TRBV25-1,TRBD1,CASRPDRGASGANVLTF,TGTGCCAGCAGACCCGACAGGGGAGCTTCTGGGGCCAACGTCCTGACTTTC
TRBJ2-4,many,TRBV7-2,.,CASTPDSRAKNIQYF,TGTGCCAGCACCCCGGACAGCCGAGCCAAAAACATTCAGTACTTC
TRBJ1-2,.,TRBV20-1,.,CSARDVRSYTF,TGCAGTGCTAGAGATGTCAGGAGCTACACCTTC
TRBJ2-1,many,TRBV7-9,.,CATPDKQGSYNEQFF,TGTGCCACCCCCGACAAACAGGGATCCTACAATGAGCAGTTCTTC
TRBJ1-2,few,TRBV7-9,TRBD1,CASGTGGYGYTF,TGTGCCAGCGGCACAGGGGGCTATGGCTACACCTTC
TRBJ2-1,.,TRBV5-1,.,CASSLTGTTYNEQFF,TGCGCCAGCAGCTTGACTGGGACGACCTACAATGAGCAGTTCTTC